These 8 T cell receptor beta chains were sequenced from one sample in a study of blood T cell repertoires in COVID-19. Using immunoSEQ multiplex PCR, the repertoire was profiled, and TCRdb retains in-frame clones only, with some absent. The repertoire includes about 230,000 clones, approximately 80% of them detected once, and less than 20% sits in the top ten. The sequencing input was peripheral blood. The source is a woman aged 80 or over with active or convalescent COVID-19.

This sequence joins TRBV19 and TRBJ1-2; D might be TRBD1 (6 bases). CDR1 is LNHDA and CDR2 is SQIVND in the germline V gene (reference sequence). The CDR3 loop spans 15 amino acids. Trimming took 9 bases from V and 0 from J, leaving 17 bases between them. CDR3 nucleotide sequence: TGTGCCAGCCAGTCCGGACAGTGGACTAACTATGGCTACACCTTC. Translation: CASQSGQWTNYGYTF.

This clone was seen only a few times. The CDR3 DNA reads as TGTGCCAGCAGCTCCGCGGTAGCCTACGAGCAGTACTTC. As protein: CASSSAVAYEQYF. The V call is TRBV7-2, the J call TRBJ2-7; D ambiguous. CDR1 and CDR2 (germline): SGHTA, FQGNSA. This CDR3 comprises 13 residues. The V end was cut by 4 bases, the J end by 2 bases, with 9 bases between.

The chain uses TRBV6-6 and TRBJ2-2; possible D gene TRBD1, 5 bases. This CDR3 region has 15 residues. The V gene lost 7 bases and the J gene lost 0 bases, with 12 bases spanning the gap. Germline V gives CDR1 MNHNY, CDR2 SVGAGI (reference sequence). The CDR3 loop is CASNKGSTNTGELFF. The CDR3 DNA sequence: TGTGCCAGCAACAAGGGGTCTACGAACACCGGGGAGCTGTTTTTT.

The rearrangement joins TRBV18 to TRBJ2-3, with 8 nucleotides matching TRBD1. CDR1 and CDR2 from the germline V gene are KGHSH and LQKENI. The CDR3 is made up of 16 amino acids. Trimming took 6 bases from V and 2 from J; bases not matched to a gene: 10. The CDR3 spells CASSPQPQGATDTQYF. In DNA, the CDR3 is TGTGCCAGCTCTCCTCAACCCCAGGGGGCCACAGATACGCAGTATTTT.

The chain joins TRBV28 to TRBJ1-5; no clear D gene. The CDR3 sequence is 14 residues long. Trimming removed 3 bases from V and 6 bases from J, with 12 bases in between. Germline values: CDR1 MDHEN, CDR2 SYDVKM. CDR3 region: CASSLGLGSQPQHF. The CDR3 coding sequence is TGTGCCAGCAGTTTGGGGTTAGGGAGTCAGCCCCAGCATTTT.

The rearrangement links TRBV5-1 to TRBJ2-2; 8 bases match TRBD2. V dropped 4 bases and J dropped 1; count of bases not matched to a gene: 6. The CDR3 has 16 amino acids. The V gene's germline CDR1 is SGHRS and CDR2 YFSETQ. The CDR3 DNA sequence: TGCGCCAGCAGCCGGCTACTAGCGGAGAACACCGGGGAGCTGTTTTTT. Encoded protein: CASSRLLAENTGELFF. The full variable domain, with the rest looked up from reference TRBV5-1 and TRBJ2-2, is KAGVTQTPRYLIKTRGQQVTLSCSPISGHRSVSWYQQTPGQGLQFLFEYFSETQRNKGNFPGRFSGRQFSNSRSEMNVSTLELGDSALYLCASSRLLAENTGELFFGEGSRLTVL.

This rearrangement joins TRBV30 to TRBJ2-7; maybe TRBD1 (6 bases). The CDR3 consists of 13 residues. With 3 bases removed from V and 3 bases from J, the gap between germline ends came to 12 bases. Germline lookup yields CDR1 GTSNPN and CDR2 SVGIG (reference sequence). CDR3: CAWSAIRGYEQYF. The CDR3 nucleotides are TGTGCCTGGAGCGCCATCAGGGGCTACGAGCAGTACTTC.

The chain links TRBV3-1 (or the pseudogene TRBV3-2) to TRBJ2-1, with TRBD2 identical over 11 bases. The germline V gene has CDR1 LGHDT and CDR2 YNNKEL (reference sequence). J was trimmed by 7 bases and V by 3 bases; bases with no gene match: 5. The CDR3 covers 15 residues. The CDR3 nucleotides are TGTGCCAGCAGCCATAGCGGGGGGGCAGGGAATGAGCAGTTCTTC. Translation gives CASSHSGGAGNEQFF.